This TCR beta chain came from a study of cytomegalovirus exposure and HLA in healthy donors (dated by TCRdb to the late 2010s). About the study as a whole: An earlier analysis of approximately 600 of the donors reported about 250 Gb of sequence data and approximately 110 million unique TCR beta sequences from about 180 million T cells. Approximately 310 gigabases of sequencing data and approximately 80 million unique TCR sequences were included in an early release covering about 700 HLA-typed donors. Of the roughly 400 genotyped donors, 65% to 90% were placed in the genetic ancestry cluster associated with self-reported Caucasian donors. The study aimed to test whether cataloging public T cell receptors could reveal signatures of past pathogen exposure. Using immunosequencing, the study profiled T cell repertoires from around 670 subjects and related those repertoires to cytomegalovirus serostatus. A separate validation cohort of roughly 120 different subjects was used in addition to the roughly 620-subject first cohort. To predict cytomegalovirus infection status, the study combined high-throughput TCR immunosequencing, statistical association of individual TCRs with disease status, and machine learning. To study patterns of TCR occurrence, a later analysis re-analyzed previously published TCR beta repertoires from more than 550 donors and added high-resolution HLA genotyping. Rather than drawing on any new phenotypic data, the later analysis identified candidate immune exposures from TCR beta sequences and the way those sequences occurred across donors. An earlier analysis of some 500 of the donors used high-throughput TCR beta sequencing to judge whether each TCR beta V gene segment behaved as functional or pseudogenic. Donor age, sex, ethnicity and CMV serostatus were compiled alongside the repertoire data. Genome-wide SNP genotypes for about 65% of the roughly 670 donors were used in a later genetic analysis, which treated that subset as a discovery cohort. All discovery cohort repertoires had been generated using a single sequencing platform. HLA typing covered class I and class II loci at four-digit resolution. The number of donors typed differed by locus, with 629-630 for A, B, C, DRB1 and DQB1, 522 for DQA1, 600 to 610 for DPA1, and about 450 for DPB1. Four or five DR-DQ haplotypes were handled as single units for association and clustering, since linkage in the cohort was strong. Among some 410 genotyped donors of the cohort, an average of approximately 240,000 unique TCR beta nucleotide sequences were sequenced per donor, around 18% of them non-productive.

General study outcomes and caveats: The classifier was reported to diagnose cytomegalovirus status with high specificity and sensitivity in both the original cohort and the validation cohort. The study listed approximately 150 TCR beta chains as associated with cytomegalovirus. A further reported finding was that TCR beta sequences accurately predicted the HLA-A and HLA-B alleles for most subjects in the first cohort. In a later analysis, several top co-occurrence clusters were reported to appear linked to parvovirus B19, influenza, CMV and Epstein-Barr virus. Linkage disequilibrium might explain the correlated functional status among segregating V segments, but an unknown experimental factor could not be excluded. The 87-base-pair reads could not distinguish some IMGT-functional V segments, including TRBV6-2 and TRBV6-3, so those segments were excluded. According to a later analysis, most CMV-associated TCR beta chains appeared to be HLA-restricted, and the HLA associations seemed to be driven largely by CMV exposure. CMV serostatus was the only immune exposure information available for the cohort. The presence/absence analyses assumed that sequencing depth was roughly uniform across donors, and that assumption may not be true. A later genetic analysis reported fewer N-insertions in productive TCRs among donors in an Asian-associated ancestry cluster than the roughly 640-donor mean. Most TCR sequences were observed very rarely across donors, whereas some public TCRs were present in many individuals. Broadly in line with IMGT annotations, most TCR beta V segments showed up in productive rearrangements about 87% or about 30% of the time in an earlier analysis of several hundred of the donors. Because counts were too low, about 18 rarely observed V segments, including chromosome 9 orphons, were excluded from the earlier analysis of several hundred of the donors. A later analysis associated about 17,000 TCR beta sequences with specific HLA alleles at a false discovery rate of 0.05. Because HLA typing was missing for some donors at each locus, association tests included only the typed subset. Only TCR beta chains were sequenced in this cohort, and the absence of alpha or paired-chain data limited detectable features. According to the authors, the approach could potentially be generalized to other disease states and immunological phenotypes. Strong co-occurrence of HLA alleles, especially DR and DQ, made assigning TCR associations to individual alleles difficult. In vitro tests confirmed that three of the cytomegalovirus-associated TCR beta chains recognize cytomegalovirus antigens. V-gene and J-gene trimming of TCR beta chains was associated with a missense DCLRE1C variant in a later genetic analysis, and the association was replicated in an independent cohort. A cluster of highly shared sequence variants was judged likely to represent a technical artifact of the sequencing pipeline. According to a later analysis, TCR association rates differed among HLA loci, with DRB1 alleles showing the most associated TCRs and HLA-C alleles showing the fewest. A later analysis found that HLA-associated TCR beta chains were more clonally expanded and had lower generation probabilities than equally common non-associated chains.

As to this clone: The antigen it recognizes is unknown. There are no base qualities to consult, and no much larger clone falls within one base.

The library came from the immunoSEQ multiplex PCR assay. The multiplex PCR relied on a mix of 60 forward primers for TCR Vbeta segments and 13 reverse primers for TCR Jbeta segments. A multiplex PCR assay on genomic DNA amplified the CDR3 region of rearranged TCR beta genes. On the Illumina HiSeq System, the amplified TCR beta libraries were sequenced as 87-base-pair reads. Per the source publication's procedure: A later analysis counted some 74 million unique TCR beta chains across the 550 to 800 repertoires, and 9.5 million to 11 million of these chains were shared by at least two donors. Raw reads were error-corrected and collapsed into unique sequences with a nearest-neighbor algorithm that merged closely related sequences to remove PCR and sequencing errors. Alignment of CDR3 sequences to IMGT reference sequences was used to assign V, D and J gene segments. For a sequence to be retained, at least a six-nucleotide match to both a V gene segment and a J gene segment was required. Rearrangements were called productive when the CDR3 lacked stop codons and stayed in frame with V and J; all others were non-productive. CDR3 was defined according to IMGT convention as the region running from the second conserved V-encoded cysteine to the conserved J-encoded phenylalanine. Sequences without an unambiguous match to a single V gene segment were excluded from the earlier analysis of 587 of the donors. In an earlier analysis of around 600 of the donors, V segments were called functional above 56.7% productive rearrangements and were called segregating when the between-donor standard deviation exceeded 5%. A statistical classification framework was built for diagnosing cytomegalovirus status from the catalog of TCR beta chain sequences. In a later analysis, TCR nucleotide sequences were compared against IMGT/GENE-DB human TR gene sequences so that V and J genes could be assigned. A later analysis assigned CDR3 sequences and most-parsimonious VDJ recombination scenarios with the TCRdist pipeline. In a later analysis, each TCR beta chain was defined by its CDR3 amino acid sequence together with its V-gene family, and reads lacking a unique V-gene family were excluded. As a way to deal with suspected cross-contamination and a sequencing artifact, a later analysis dropped 450 to 700 nucleotide sequences that were highly shared and had low generation probability. In a later analysis, a clonal expansion index for each public chain was calculated from normalized within-repertoire ranks of inferred template counts. In a later analysis, generation probabilities were computed using a VDJ recombination model fitted to out-of-frame rearrangements, and the results were checked against IGoR. In a later analysis, hypergeometric tests were used to score TCR-TCR, TCR-HLA and TCR-CMV co-occurrence, with a repertoire-size bias correction applied to TCR pairs. In a later analysis, false discovery rates were estimated by permuting HLA or CMV assignments 20 times. In a later analysis, co-occurring TCRs were grouped using DBSCAN, and TCRdist sequence similarity was added for clustering within HLA-allele-positive subsets. Repertoires with fewer than 30,000 or more than 120,000 public chains, plus five repertoires with anomalous nucleotide sharing, were excluded from co-occurrence clustering. In TCRdb, the immuneACCESS table is reduced to in-frame sequences with V and J assigned. These tables do not hold every clone; where another copy was compared, an unresolved V gene accounts for under half, and the others remain unexplained. V and J calls and clone size are given by that table; D and trimming were obtained from the DNA. The sample records around 160,000 clones, 79% of which are singletons. The ten most abundant clones make up about 6.7% of the sample.

The CDR1 and CDR2 encoded by the germline V gene are SGHTA and FQGNSA. V loses 10 bases at its end and J loses 3 bases; junction bases beyond the gene matches: 9. The CDR3 sequence holds 13 residues, the cysteine and phenylalanine included. This entry keeps only the CDR3 DNA: 39 bases, framed from base 1. The cohort comprised fewer than 750 healthy bone marrow donors. At the time of sampling, every cohort member was nominally healthy, though immune exposures that went unrecorded were likely present. The donor was CMV seropositive and belonged to the group of 250 to 300 seropositive cohort members. Every donor gave a peripheral blood sample, and the peripheral blood mononuclear cells from that sample were used for TCR beta sequencing. Genomic DNA extraction from the blood cell samples was performed with the Qiagen DNeasy Blood Extraction Kit.

The sequenced material came from PBMCs. This sequence originates from a woman aged 40-49 years in good health and CMV-seropositive. This chain is built from TRBV7-2 and TRBJ2-7; 7 junctional bases match TRBD1. Read as DNA, the sequence is TGTGCCACCAACTCGGGACAGTTCTACGAGCAGTACTTC. This gives the protein CATNSGQFYEQYF.